The clone carrying this T cell receptor beta chain was detected only a few times. This sample is part of a study of cytomegalovirus exposure and HLA in healthy donors. Per germline, CDR1 KGHSY and CDR2 FQNENV. After removal of 4 bases from V and 8 bases from J, the junction contained 13 bases not matched to a gene. The CDR3 contains 16 residues. Both 60 Vbeta primers and 13 Jbeta primers went into the PCR. Generated by immunoSEQ multiplex PCR, the TCRdb table keeps only in-frame clones and is missing some. This table has about 160,000 clones, about 75% appearing once. The chain employs TRBV16 and TRBJ1-2, with TRBD1 matching over 10 bases. The sequencing sample was made of PBMCs. This clonotype originated in a woman aged 45-65 years in good health and CMV-seropositive. CDR3 sequence reads: CASSRQNGQGGGGYTF. The CDR3 coding sequence is TGTGCCAGCAGCCGCCAGAACGGACAGGGGGGCGGCGGCTACACCTTC.